The present T cell receptor (beta chain) was sequenced within a study of T cells in tuberculosis (dated by TCRdb to 2016 to 2019). With regard to the full study: To characterize T cells specific for the mycobacterial lipid antigen glucose monomycolate (GMM), the study used CD1B tetramers together with high-throughput TCR immunosequencing. A South African clinical cohort compared IGRA-negative adolescents, IGRA-positive adolescents with latent tuberculosis and adults with active tuberculosis, about ten per group. What the authors observed across the whole study: Shorter CDR3-alpha lengths in active tuberculosis patients partly drove the smaller NN-distances, and the TCR-beta difference was not statistically significant. Active tuberculosis TCR-alpha repertoires showed smaller mean NN-distances to GMM-specific TCRs than IGRA-negative controls, suggesting clonal expansion of these TCRs. Which clinical samples got chosen depended on the availability of cryopreserved specimens, and the active tuberculosis cases were adults, whereas the controls were adolescents. With the diverse GMM-specific repertoire as input, a classifier achieved around 90% accuracy (AUROC 0.7 to 0.9), whereas GEM motif frequencies as input gave 70% accuracy.

As concerns this clone: This clone's antigen is unknown. Qualities for individual bases were not recorded, and no much larger clone is one base off.

At study entry, a tuberculin skin test and the QuantiFERON-TB GOLD In-Tube IGRA were used to screen adolescents for latent tuberculosis infection. Unsorted cryopreserved PBMC were immunosequenced, covering on average approximately 98,000 T cells per clinical donor. Eleven high schools in the Worcester region of the Western Cape, South Africa, served as enrollment sites for adolescents aged 12 to 18 years. About 10 M. tuberculosis-infected adolescents and about 10 uninfected adolescents were selected, with the two groups matched for age and sex. Adolescent PBMC were isolated from freshly drawn heparinized blood by density centrifugation and cryopreserved. Including the terminal cysteine and phenylalanine, the CDR3 comprises 12 residues. This entry keeps only the CDR3 DNA: 36 bases, framed from base 1. Trimming takes 3 bases off V and 12 bases off J; junction bases not matched to a gene: 8. CDR1 and CDR2, per the germline V gene (reference sequence), are GTSNPN and SVGIG.

TCR libraries were generated with the immunoSEQ multiplex PCR assay, using TCR-beta and/or TCR-alpha/delta assays for each sample. The Illumina high-throughput platform was used to sequence the amplified TCR libraries. Per the authors' processing: Clustering and dimensionality reduction relied on pairwise TCRdist distances among GMM-specific receptors from T cells that were either sorted ex vivo or expanded in vitro. The score assigned to each clinical repertoire was mean NN-distance, meaning the average TCRdist to the nearest 10% of tetramer-positive reference sequences. GEM TCR motif frequency was calculated as the fraction of unique TCRs that matched known GEM sequences in V/J usage and CDR3 length. Linear discriminant analysis with leave-one-out cross-validation, implemented in scikit-learn, was used to classify active tuberculosis. Sourced from immuneACCESS, this table was stored by TCRdb with only in-frame sequences that have V and J called. A share of the clones is absent; for the studies checked, an unresolved V gene accounts for under half, and the remainder has no known explanation. D and trimming were read from the DNA, whereas the V and J calls and clone size are those reported in that table. In this sample the table shows some 41,000 clones, roughly 94% of which occur a single time. The ten largest clones represent about 2% of the sample.

This sequence uses TRBV30 and TRBJ1-5; 7 bases in between match TRBD1. Source material: PBMCs. The receptor comes from a donor aged 10 to 29 with latent tuberculosis or without tuberculosis infection. Some clones in this sample may be carry-over from other donors' samples. The CDR3 reads as follows: CAWSVRDSSQHF. The DNA is as follows: TGTGCCTGGAGCGTCCGGGACAGCAGCCAGCATTTT. Outside the CDR3, residues come from the reference TRBV30 and TRBJ1-5 proteins, so the full variable domain is: SQTIHQWPATLVQPVGSPLSLECTVEGTSNPNLYWYRQAAGRGLQLLFYSVGIGQISSEVPQNLSASRPQDRQFILSSKKLLLSDSGFYLCAWSVRDSSQHFGDGTRLSIL.